The entry that follows covers one T cell receptor (beta chain) sequence. Antigen: not known. This record belongs to a study of blood T cells in healthy people across ages. Findings of the study overall: Naive CD4+ cell counts and diversity both ran higher in long-lived than in aged donors. In these data, TCR beta diversity tracked strongly with naive T cell percentage.

Each donor supplied approximately 10 milliliters of peripheral blood. Trimming cost V 3 bases and J 1 base, with 10 bases left between them. Germline assignment: CDR1 SGHVS and CDR2 FQNEAQ. This CDR3 region has 15 residues. It was with a sample-barcoded 5' primer and a J-beta primer mix that a second PCR of roughly 6 to 12 cycles was run. Unique molecular identifiers of 12 random nucleotides labeled each cDNA. TCRdb redid the calling of the 5' RACE reads with MiXCR, one entry per CDR3 protein. The repertoire holds over 1,200,000 distinct CDR3 sequences, with approximately 59% as singletons. The chain has TRBV7-8 and TRBJ2-1; the D gene is possibly TRBD2 (5 bases). The receptor was isolated from a man aged 18 to 30 in good health. Input material: blood. The CDR3 spells CASSFEGPSYNEQFF. The CDR3 DNA reads as TGTGCCAGCAGCTTTGAGGGCCCTTCCTACAATGAGCAGTTCTTC.